This T cell receptor (beta chain) emerged from a study of naive CD8 T cells in extremely preterm neonates. The study's findings and limits: Preterm neonates had significantly lower iChao1 richness than other age groups. Term neonates around 0.4%, young children about 0.027%, adults 0.01%; preterm neonates shared roughly 2.8%.

With respect to this clone: What it recognizes is unknown.

This table comes from immunoSEQ multiplex PCR, and its TCRdb copy is limited to in-frame clones, with some not included. Here the sample spans approximately 4,900 clones, around 97% being singletons. Live Annexin V-negative naive CD3+CD8+CD45RA+CCR7+ T cells were sorted. The germline gives CDR1 SGHDN, CDR2 FVKESK. V was cut by 0 bases and J by 4 bases, with 15 bases left in between. This CDR3 has 16 residues. The sequence was collected from a human donor in good health. The rearrangement links TRBV14 to TRBJ2-5, with D perhaps TRBD2 (6 bases). Sequencing used naive CD8+ T cells from blood. DNA of the CDR3: TGTGCCAGCAGCCAAGACTTTCTAGCGACCCCAGAGACCCAGTACTTC. Protein sequence: CASSQDFLATPETQYF.